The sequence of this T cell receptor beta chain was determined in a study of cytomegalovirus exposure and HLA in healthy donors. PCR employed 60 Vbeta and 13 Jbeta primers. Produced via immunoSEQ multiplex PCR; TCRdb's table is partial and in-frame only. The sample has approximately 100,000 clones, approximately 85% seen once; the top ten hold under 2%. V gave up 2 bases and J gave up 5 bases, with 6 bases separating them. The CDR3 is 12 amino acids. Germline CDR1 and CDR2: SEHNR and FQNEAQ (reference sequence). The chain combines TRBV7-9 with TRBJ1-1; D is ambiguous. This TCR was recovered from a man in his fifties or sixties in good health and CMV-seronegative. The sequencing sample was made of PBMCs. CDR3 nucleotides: TGTGCCAGCAGCTTACGAGGGACTGAAGCTTTCTTT. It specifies CASSLRGTEAFF.